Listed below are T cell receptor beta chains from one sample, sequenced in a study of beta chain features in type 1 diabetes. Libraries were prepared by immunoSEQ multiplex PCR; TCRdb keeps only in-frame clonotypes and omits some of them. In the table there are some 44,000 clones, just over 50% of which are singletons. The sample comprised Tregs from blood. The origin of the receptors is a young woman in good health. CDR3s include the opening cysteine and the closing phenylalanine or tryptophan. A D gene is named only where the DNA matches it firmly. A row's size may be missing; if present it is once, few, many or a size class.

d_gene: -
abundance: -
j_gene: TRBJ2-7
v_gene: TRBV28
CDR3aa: CASSFHGSSYEQYF
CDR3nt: TGTGCCAGCAGTTTTCACGGGAGTAGCTACGAGCAGTACTTC

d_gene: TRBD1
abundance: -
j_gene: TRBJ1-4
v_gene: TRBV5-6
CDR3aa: CASSVGTATEKLFF
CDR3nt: TGTGCCAGCAGCGTGGGGACAGCTACAGAAAAACTGTTTTTT

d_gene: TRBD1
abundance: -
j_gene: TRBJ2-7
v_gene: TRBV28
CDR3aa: CASRPGQGTLSYEQYF
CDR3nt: TGTGCCAGCAGACCCGGACAGGGTACACTCTCCTACGAGCAGTACTTC

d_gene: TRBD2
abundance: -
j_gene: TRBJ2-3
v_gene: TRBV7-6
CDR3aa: CASSLILAGAVSTDTQYF
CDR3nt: TGTGCCAGCAGCTTAATACTAGCGGGAGCCGTCAGCACAGATACGCAGTATTTT

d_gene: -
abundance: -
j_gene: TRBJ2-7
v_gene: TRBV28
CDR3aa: CASTRRTHSYEQYF
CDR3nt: TGTGCCAGTACCCGGCGGACACACTCCTACGAGCAGTACTTC

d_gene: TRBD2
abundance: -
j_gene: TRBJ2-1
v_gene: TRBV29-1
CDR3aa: CSVVGLVRNEQFF
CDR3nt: TGCAGCGTTGTGGGACTAGTGCGTAATGAGCAGTTCTTC

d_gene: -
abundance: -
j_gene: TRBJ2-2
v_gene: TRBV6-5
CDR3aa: CASSSPGLMNTGELFF
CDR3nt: TGTGCCAGCAGTTCCCCGGGACTGATGAACACCGGGGAGCTGTTTTTT

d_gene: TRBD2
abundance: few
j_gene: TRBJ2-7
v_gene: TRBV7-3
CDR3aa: CASSPNGLAGEQYF
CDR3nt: TGTGCCAGCAGCCCCAACGGCCTAGCGGGCGAGCAGTACTTC

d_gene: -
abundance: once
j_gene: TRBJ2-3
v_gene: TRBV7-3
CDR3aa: CASSLNAGISTDTQYF
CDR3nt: TGTGCCAGCAGCTTAAATGCAGGGATTTCCACAGATACGCAGTATTTT

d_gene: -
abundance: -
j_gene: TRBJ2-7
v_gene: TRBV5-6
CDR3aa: CASSLTRVSYEQYF
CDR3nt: TGTGCCAGCAGCTTGACCAGGGTCTCCTACGAGCAGTACTTC

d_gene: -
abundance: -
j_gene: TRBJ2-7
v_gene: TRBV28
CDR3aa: CASINGQLSSYEQYF
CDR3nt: TGTGCCAGCATCAACGGACAACTGAGCTCCTACGAGCAGTACTTC

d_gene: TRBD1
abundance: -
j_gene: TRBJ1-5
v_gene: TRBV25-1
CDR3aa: CATEGQGLNQPQHF
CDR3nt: TGTGCCACAGAGGGACAGGGGCTCAATCAGCCCCAGCATTTT

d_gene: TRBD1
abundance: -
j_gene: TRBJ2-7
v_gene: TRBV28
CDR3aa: CASSPPGQGIYEQYF
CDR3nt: TGTGCCAGCAGTCCGCCGGGACAGGGGATCTACGAGCAGTACTTC

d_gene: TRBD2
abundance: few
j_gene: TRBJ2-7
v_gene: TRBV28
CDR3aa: CASIPSLAGGSEQYF
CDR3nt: TGTGCCAGCATACCCTCCCTAGCGGGAGGAAGCGAGCAGTACTTC